Listed below are T cell receptor beta chains from one sample, sequenced in a study of identical twins. TCRdb ran MiXCR on the 5' RACE reads and lists one entry per CDR3 protein. The data show 600,000 to 850,000 distinct CDR3 sequences, with 15% to 20% seen just once and about an eighth held by the top ten. The sample was also reused in another study, on T cells expressing NK-cell markers.

The sequenced material came from PBMCs. Receptors originate from a woman between 18 and 29 years old in good health. Both conserved end residues are part of each CDR3. Each record gives: D gene, clone size, V gene, J gene, CDR3 DNA, CDR3 protein. The D gene is left open where the match is weak. The size field is filled for only some rows; it gives once, few, many or a size class.

>NA|few|TRBV11-2|TRBJ1-2
TGTGCCAGCAGCTTAGTTAAGAATAAGGGCTACACCTTC
CASSLVKNKGYTF
>TRBD1|few|TRBV20-1|TRBJ2-5
TGCAGTGCTAGAGATCCGAAACGACAGGGCCGGTACCAAGAGACCCAGTACTTC
CSARDPKRQGRYQETQYF
>NA|NA|TRBV9|TRBJ2-4
TGTGCCAGCAGGGGGGGGGCGGAAAACATTCAGTACTTC
CASRGGAENIQYF
>TRBD2|NA|TRBV10-3|TRBJ2-3
TGTGCCATCAGTGAAGGAAGCGGGAAGGGCACAGATACGCAGTATTTT
CAISEGSGKGTDTQYF
>TRBD2|NA|TRBV20-1|TRBJ2-4
TGCAGTGCTCCGACGCCCGGGGGGGCAAACATTCAGTACTTC
CSAPTPGGANIQYF
>TRBD2|many|TRBV29-1|TRBJ2-2
TGCAGCGTTGACTTAAGTAGGGCGGGAGTAACCGGGGAGCTGTTTTTT
CSVDLSRAGVTGELFF
>TRBD2|NA|TRBV20-1|TRBJ2-1
TGCAGTGCTAGCTTTTTAGTAGCGGGGGTTTTCGAGCAGTTCTTC
CSASFLVAGVFEQFF
>NA|few|TRBV11-2|TRBJ2-2
TGTGCCAGCAACCCGACTTTGCAGCGCTGGGACGACACCGGGGAGCTGTTTTTT
CASNPTLQRWDDTGELFF
>TRBD1|few|TRBV20-1|TRBJ1-5
TGCAGTGCTAGGATGACAGGGGCTGTTGGGCCCCAGCATTTT
CSARMTGAVGPQHF
>NA|many|TRBV7-6|TRBJ1-1
TGTGCCAGCAGCCCTCCGAACACTGAAGCTTTCTTT
CASSPPNTEAFF
>TRBD1|many|TRBV3-1|TRBJ1-4
TGTGCCAGCAGCCCGTCCCGGGACAGGGGTCGGAATGAAAAACTGTTTTTT
CASSPSRDRGRNEKLFF
>NA|NA|TRBV7-9|TRBJ2-7
TGTGCCAGCAGCTCGGAAATGAACGGGCCCGCTTACGAGCAGTACTTC
CASSSEMNGPAYEQYF
>TRBD1|NA|TRBV12-3/TRBV12-4|TRBJ1-2
TGTGCCAGCAGTTCAGGGACAGTCGGCGCCTTC
CASSSGTVGAF
>TRBD1|few|TRBV29-1|TRBJ2-7
TGCAGCGCAGCCCCCGGACAGGGAATCTACGAGCAGTACTTC
CSAAPGQGIYEQYF
>TRBD2|few|TRBV20-1|TRBJ2-2
TGCAGTGCTGAACCGGGACTAGCGGTCTCAGGGTGGACCGGGGAGCTGTTTTTT
CSAEPGLAVSGWTGELFF
>NA|few|TRBV20-1|TRBJ2-3
TGCAGTGCCACTACCATCCAAACAGATACGCAGTATTTT
CSATTIQTDTQYF
>NA|NA|TRBV12-3/TRBV12-4|TRBJ2-7
TGTGCCAGCAGTTCTGAGGTAGCATTCGAGCAGTACTTC
CASSSEVAFEQYF
>NA|NA|TRBV12-3/TRBV12-4|TRBJ1-5
TGTGCCAGCAGTTTGGGCCCTCGCAAAGGGCCCCAGCATTTT
CASSLGPRKGPQHF
>NA|NA|TRBV5-5|TRBJ2-1
TGTGCCAGCAGCTTGGATTGGCTTATAAATGAGCAGTTCTTC
CASSLDWLINEQFF
>TRBD2|few|TRBV12-3/TRBV12-4|TRBJ2-4
TGTGCCAGCACGCGGGGGACAAACATTCAGTACTTC
CASTRGTNIQYF
>NA|once|TRBV2|TRBJ1-5
TGTGCCAGCAGTGCTGCCGGTCATCCCCAGCATTTT
CASSAAGHPQHF
>TRBD2|many|TRBV12-3/TRBV12-4|TRBJ2-5
TGTGCCAGCAGCCCACTAGCGGGGTCCCAAGAGACCCAGTACTTC
CASSPLAGSQETQYF
>NA|NA|TRBV12-5|TRBJ2-1
TGTGCTAGTGGCCGATACATGAGCTCCTACAATGAGCAGTTCTTC
CASGRYMSSYNEQFF
>NA|NA|TRBV6-2/TRBV6-3|TRBJ2-1
TGTGCCAGCAGTTACCTCCTAGTGCGCAATGAGCAGTTCTTC
CASSYLLVRNEQFF
>NA|few|TRBV25-1|TRBJ1-1
TGTGCCAGCAGTACCTCCTGGGGGAACACTGAAGCTTTCTTT
CASSTSWGNTEAFF
>TRBD1|few|TRBV2|TRBJ1-5
TGTGCCAGCAGTGAACCACAGGGGGGCCAATATAGCAATCAGCCCCAGCATTTT
CASSEPQGGQYSNQPQHF
>NA|many|TRBV6-6|TRBJ2-1
TGTGCCAGCAAGAGCTCCTACAATGAGCAGTTCTTC
CASKSSYNEQFF
>NA|few|TRBV7-8|TRBJ2-5
TGTGCCAGCAGCGTCCGGGACATGAGACGGAAGACCCAGTACTTC
CASSVRDMRRKTQYF
>NA|few|TRBV10-3|TRBJ2-7
TGTGCCATCAGCGGCGGGTCAGAGCAGTACTTC
CAISGGSEQYF